The rows below give T cell receptor beta chains drawn from one sample of a study of cytomegalovirus exposure and HLA in healthy donors. Here immunoSEQ multiplex PCR was the method, and the copy in TCRdb shows in-frame clones only, minus some. The listing records just over 50,000 clones. Specimen: PBMCs. Receptor source: an older woman in good health and CMV-seropositive. CDR3s include the opening cysteine and the closing phenylalanine or tryptophan. A D gene is named only where the DNA matches it firmly.

d_call: .; cdr3_length: 14; j_call: TRBJ2-7; v_call: TRBV19; cdr3_aa: CASSIRHLLYEQYF; cdr3_nt: TGTGCCAGTAGTATACGTCACTTACTCTACGAGCAGTACTTC
d_call: TRBD1; cdr3_length: 15; j_call: TRBJ1-1; v_call: TRBV7-2; cdr3_aa: CASSLWQGQNTEDFF; cdr3_nt: TGTGCCAGCAGCTTATGGCAGGGACAGAACACTGAAGATTTCTTT
d_call: .; cdr3_length: 15; j_call: TRBJ1-1; v_call: TRBV6-1; cdr3_aa: CASSEVADSNTEAFF; cdr3_nt: TGTGCCAGCAGTGAAGTGGCCGACTCGAACACTGAAGCTTTCTTT
d_call: .; cdr3_length: 12; j_call: TRBJ2-3; v_call: TRBV5-1; cdr3_aa: CASSLAIDTQYF; cdr3_nt: TGCGCCAGCAGCTTAGCAATAGATACGCAGTATTTT
d_call: TRBD2; cdr3_length: 13; j_call: TRBJ2-1; v_call: TRBV7-2; cdr3_aa: CASSGTIYNEQFF; cdr3_nt: TGTGCCAGCAGCGGGACTATATACAATGAGCAGTTCTTC
d_call: .; cdr3_length: 15; j_call: TRBJ2-1; v_call: TRBV4-1; cdr3_aa: CASSQARDLLNEQFF; cdr3_nt: TGCGCCAGCAGCCAAGCGCGGGACCTCTTGAATGAGCAGTTCTTC
d_call: .; cdr3_length: 14; j_call: TRBJ1-5; v_call: TRBV7-8; cdr3_aa: CASSLTDSNQPQHF; cdr3_nt: TGTGCCAGCAGCTTAACAGATAGCAATCAGCCCCAGCATTTT
d_call: TRBD1; cdr3_length: 14; j_call: TRBJ2-7; v_call: TRBV11-2; cdr3_aa: CASSTGTGDYEQYF; cdr3_nt: TGTGCCAGCAGCACCGGGACAGGGGACTACGAGCAGTACTTC
d_call: .; cdr3_length: 14; j_call: TRBJ2-7; v_call: TRBV5-1; cdr3_aa: CASRVRQGLVEQYF; cdr3_nt: TGCGCCAGCAGGGTTCGGCAGGGACTTGTCGAGCAGTACTTC
d_call: .; cdr3_length: 14; j_call: TRBJ1-3; v_call: TRBV7-2; cdr3_aa: CASGQGYSGNTIYF; cdr3_nt: TGTGCCAGCGGTCAGGGATACTCTGGAAACACCATATATTTT
d_call: TRBD1; cdr3_length: 17; j_call: TRBJ1-5; v_call: TRBV4-1; cdr3_aa: CASSQEDRGFSNQPQHF; cdr3_nt: TGCGCCAGCAGCCAAGAGGACAGGGGGTTTAGCAATCAGCCCCAGCATTTT
d_call: .; cdr3_length: 17; j_call: TRBJ1-2; v_call: TRBV11-2; cdr3_aa: CASSSLRTRTDGYGYTF; cdr3_nt: TGTGCCAGCAGCTCTCTCCGAACACGGACAGACGGCTATGGCTACACCTTC
d_call: .; cdr3_length: 15; j_call: TRBJ2-2; v_call: TRBV19; cdr3_aa: CASSIRGAGTGELFF; cdr3_nt: TGTGCCAGTAGTATTCGGGGGGCTGGCACCGGGGAGCTGTTTTTT
d_call: .; cdr3_length: 14; j_call: TRBJ1-1; v_call: TRBV19; cdr3_aa: CASRRRPGDTEAFF; cdr3_nt: TGTGCCAGTAGGCGCAGACCCGGGGACACTGAAGCTTTCTTT
d_call: .; cdr3_length: 14; j_call: TRBJ1-2; v_call: TRBV5-1; cdr3_aa: CASSPGWTVYGYTF; cdr3_nt: TGCGCCAGCAGCCCTGGCTGGACAGTCTATGGCTACACCTTC
d_call: .; cdr3_length: 13; j_call: TRBJ1-2; v_call: TRBV9; cdr3_aa: CASSVSAVYGYTF; cdr3_nt: TGTGCCAGCAGCGTATCTGCAGTCTATGGCTACACCTTC
d_call: TRBD2; cdr3_length: 15; j_call: TRBJ2-1; v_call: TRBV19; cdr3_aa: CASSIGRGAVNEQFF; cdr3_nt: TGTGCCAGTAGTATAGGGCGGGGGGCTGTGAATGAGCAGTTCTTC
d_call: .; cdr3_length: 14; j_call: TRBJ2-7; v_call: TRBV11-3; cdr3_aa: CASSLGWTRSEQSF; cdr3_nt: TGTGCCAGCAGCCTCGGTTGGACAAGGAGCGAGCAGTCCTTC
d_call: .; cdr3_length: 17; j_call: TRBJ2-7; v_call: TRBV6-9; cdr3_aa: CASSSSPHTPQAYEQYF; cdr3_nt: TGTGCCAGCAGTTCCTCCCCCCACACCCCCCAGGCCTACGAGCAGTACTTC
d_call: TRBD2; cdr3_length: 12; j_call: TRBJ2-5; v_call: TRBV6-6; cdr3_aa: CASSSGGHLGYF; cdr3_nt: TGTGCCAGCAGTAGCGGGGGCCACCTCGGGTACTTC
d_call: .; cdr3_length: 16; j_call: TRBJ1-6; v_call: TRBV2; cdr3_aa: CASSDQGTSLNSPLHF; cdr3_nt: TGTGCCAGCAGTGACCAGGGGACATCTCTTAATTCACCCCTCCACTTT
d_call: .; cdr3_length: 13; j_call: TRBJ1-1; v_call: TRBV27; cdr3_aa: CASSYDWETEAFF; cdr3_nt: TGTGCCAGCAGTTACGATTGGGAGACTGAAGCTTTCTTT
d_call: .; cdr3_length: 10; j_call: TRBJ1-2; v_call: TRBV20-1; cdr3_aa: CSAEVYGYTF; cdr3_nt: TGCAGTGCGGAGGTTTATGGCTACACCTTC
d_call: TRBD1; cdr3_length: 10; j_call: TRBJ1-2; v_call: TRBV20-1; cdr3_aa: CMVDRAGYTF; cdr3_nt: TGCATGGTAGACAGGGCTGGCTACACCTTC
d_call: .; cdr3_length: 11; j_call: TRBJ2-5; v_call: TRBV18; cdr3_aa: CASSPEETQYF; cdr3_nt: TGTGCCAGCTCACCAGAGGAGACCCAGTACTTC
d_call: .; cdr3_length: 13; j_call: TRBJ1-1; v_call: TRBV7-8; cdr3_aa: CASSLAGLAEAFF; cdr3_nt: TGTGCCAGCAGCTTAGCCGGTCTTGCCGAAGCTTTCTTT
d_call: .; cdr3_length: 10; j_call: TRBJ1-1; v_call: TRBV20-1; cdr3_aa: CSAPLREAFF; cdr3_nt: TGCAGTGCCCCTCTAAGAGAAGCTTTCTTT
d_call: .; cdr3_length: 13; j_call: TRBJ1-6; v_call: TRBV6-1; cdr3_aa: CASSEAPMSPLHF; cdr3_nt: TGTGCCAGCAGTGAAGCGCCTATGTCACCCCTCCACTTT
d_call: .; cdr3_length: 12; j_call: TRBJ1-2; v_call: TRBV7-9; cdr3_aa: CASSFAGSGYTF; cdr3_nt: TGTGCCAGCAGCTTTGCTGGGAGTGGCTACACCTTC
d_call: .; cdr3_length: 12; j_call: TRBJ1-1; v_call: TRBV13; cdr3_aa: CASGHMNTEAFF; cdr3_nt: TGTGCCAGCGGGCATATGAACACTGAAGCTTTCTTT
d_call: .; cdr3_length: 11; j_call: TRBJ1-2; v_call: TRBV29-1; cdr3_aa: CSTRSDYGYTF; cdr3_nt: TGCAGCACACGAAGCGACTATGGCTACACCTTC
d_call: .; cdr3_length: 15; j_call: TRBJ1-2; v_call: TRBV10-3; cdr3_aa: CAITDRDWVRDGYTF; cdr3_nt: TGTGCCATCACCGACCGGGACTGGGTTCGGGATGGCTACACCTTC
d_call: .; cdr3_length: 16; j_call: TRBJ2-5; v_call: TRBV4-3; cdr3_aa: CASSQMRLAGQETQYF; cdr3_nt: TGCGCCAGCAGCCAAATGAGGCTAGCTGGGCAAGAGACCCAGTACTTC
d_call: .; cdr3_length: 13; j_call: TRBJ2-2; v_call: TRBV5-1; cdr3_aa: CASSLRAAGELFF; cdr3_nt: TGCGCCAGCAGCTTGAGAGCGGCCGGGGAGCTGTTTTTT
d_call: TRBD2; cdr3_length: 17; j_call: TRBJ2-2; v_call: TRBV11-2; cdr3_aa: CASSLGLAGAYTGELFF; cdr3_nt: TGTGCCAGCAGCTTAGGACTAGCGGGGGCCTACACCGGGGAGCTGTTTTTT
d_call: TRBD1; cdr3_length: 15; j_call: TRBJ1-5; v_call: TRBV28; cdr3_aa: CASLPMDRANQPQHF; cdr3_nt: TGTGCCAGCTTACCAATGGACAGGGCAAATCAGCCCCAGCATTTT
d_call: TRBD2; cdr3_length: 15; j_call: TRBJ2-3; v_call: TRBV14; cdr3_aa: CASSLRLAGTDTQYF; cdr3_nt: TGTGCCAGCAGCCTCCGACTAGCGGGTACGGATACGCAGTATTTT
d_call: .; cdr3_length: 11; j_call: TRBJ1-2; v_call: TRBV19; cdr3_aa: CASTEGYGYTF; cdr3_nt: TGTGCCAGTACAGAGGGCTATGGCTACACCTTC